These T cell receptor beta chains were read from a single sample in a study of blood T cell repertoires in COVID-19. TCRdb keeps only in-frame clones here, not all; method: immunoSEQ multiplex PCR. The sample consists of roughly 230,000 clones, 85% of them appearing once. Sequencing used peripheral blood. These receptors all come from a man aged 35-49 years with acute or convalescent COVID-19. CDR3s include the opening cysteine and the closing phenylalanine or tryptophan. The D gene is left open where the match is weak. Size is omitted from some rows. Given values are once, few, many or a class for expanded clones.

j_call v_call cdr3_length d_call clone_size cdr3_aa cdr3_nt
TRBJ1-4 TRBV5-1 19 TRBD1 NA CASSLGRFKPGQVNEKLFF TGCGCCAGCAGCTTGGGGAGATTCAAACCGGGACAGGTTAATGAAAAACTGTTTTTT
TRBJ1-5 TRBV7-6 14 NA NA CASSLGTASQPQHF TGTGCCAGCAGCTTAGGGACAGCTAGTCAGCCCCAGCATTTT
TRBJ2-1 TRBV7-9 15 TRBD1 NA CASSRDRGYNNEQFF TGTGCCAGCAGCCGTGACAGGGGATACAACAATGAGCAGTTCTTC
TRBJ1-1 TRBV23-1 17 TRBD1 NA CASSRPGQGEVNTEAFF TGCGCCAGCAGTCGACCGGGACAGGGGGAGGTGAACACTGAAGCTTTCTTT
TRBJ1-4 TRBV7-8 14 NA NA CASSLVWGNEKLFF TGTGCCAGCAGCTTAGTTTGGGGCAATGAAAAACTGTTTTTT
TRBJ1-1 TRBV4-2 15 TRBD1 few CASSQAGTGGTEAFF TGTGCCAGCAGCCAAGCGGGGACAGGGGGAACTGAAGCTTTCTTT
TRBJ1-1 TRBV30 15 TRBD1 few CAWRAGQGARTEAFF TGTGCCTGGAGAGCGGGACAGGGGGCCCGCACTGAAGCTTTCTTT
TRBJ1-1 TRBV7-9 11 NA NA CASSRQVEAFF TGTGCCAGCAGCCGCCAGGTAGAAGCTTTCTTT
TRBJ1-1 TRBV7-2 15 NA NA CASSPRIIMNTEAFF TGTGCCAGCAGCCCGAGAATTATCATGAACACTGAAGCTTTCTTT
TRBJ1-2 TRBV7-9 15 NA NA CASSLNSKGDYGYTF TGTGCCAGCAGCTTAAATTCCAAAGGGGACTATGGCTACACCTTC
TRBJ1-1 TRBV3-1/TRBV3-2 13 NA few CASSQDRAGEAFF TGTGCCAGCAGCCAAGATAGGGCAGGGGAAGCTTTCTTT
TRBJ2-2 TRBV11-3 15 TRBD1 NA CASSSWDREGGELFF TGTGCCAGCAGCTCCTGGGACAGGGAAGGGGGGGAGCTGTTTTTT
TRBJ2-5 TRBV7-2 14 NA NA CASSISRGRETQYF TGTGCCAGCAGCATTAGCAGGGGGAGGGAGACCCAGTACTTC
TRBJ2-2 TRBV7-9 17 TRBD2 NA CASSVASGGSNTGELFF TGTGCCAGCAGCGTCGCTAGCGGGGGGTCGAACACCGGGGAGCTGTTTTTT
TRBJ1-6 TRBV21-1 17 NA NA CASSKVWEGSYNSPLHF TGTGCCAGCAGCAAAGTCTGGGAGGGGAGTTATAATTCACCCCTCCACTTT
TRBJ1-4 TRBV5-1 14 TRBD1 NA CASSRTGDDEKLFF TGCGCCAGCAGCAGGACAGGGGATGATGAAAAACTGTTTTTT
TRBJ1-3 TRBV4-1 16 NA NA CASSRGVLRPGNTIYF TGCGCCAGCAGCCGGGGGGTACTTCGTCCGGGAAACACCATATATTTT
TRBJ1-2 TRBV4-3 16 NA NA CASSPSGVDRIEGYTF TGCGCCAGCAGCCCATCCGGCGTAGACAGGATCGAGGGCTACACCTTC